This TCR beta chain was profiled in a study of blood T cells in healthy people across ages. Together with a sample-barcoded 5' primer, a J-beta primer mix was included in a second PCR lasting about 7 to 12 cycles. TCRdb re-called the 5' RACE reads through MiXCR, storing one row per CDR3 protein. The sample lists about 1.8 million distinct CDR3 sequences, less than 50% occurring once. From germline, CDR1 is SQVTM and CDR2 ANQGSEA. V gave up 4 bases and J gave up 6 bases, with 12 bases separating them. CDR3 size: 13 residues. The receptor's source is a woman in her 40s in good health. This chain uses TRBV29-1 with TRBJ1-4; D may be TRBD1 (6 bases). Source material: blood. The CDR3 spells CSVVLQGDEKLFF. The CDR3 region has the DNA TGCAGCGTTGTCCTACAGGGTGATGAAAAACTGTTTTTT.